Below, 24 T cell receptor beta chains from the same sample are listed, as sequenced in a study of CD8+ T cells in alopecia areata. Stated treatment: oral pan-JAK inhibitor, 5-10 mg twice daily. Once RNA had been extracted, it was reverse transcribed into cDNA to act as the sequencing template. Assay used: immunoSEQ multiplex PCR; TCRdb lists only in-frame clones, some missing. The sample has roughly 180,000 clones, about 60% seen once. The specimen was CD4+ T cells sorted from blood, collected at week 4, from a patient treated with tofacitinib. These receptors all come from a human donor with alopecia areata.

This chain uses TRBV4-2 with TRBJ1-3; maybe TRBD1 (6 bases). Germline V gene data show CDR1 as LGHNA and CDR2 as YNFKEQ. The length of the CDR3 is 18 residues. With 0 bases removed from V and 0 bases from J, the gap between germline ends came to 15 bases. CDR3 in amino acids: CASSQDGGGGNSGNTIYF. Written as DNA, the CDR3 is TGTGCCAGCAGCCAAGATGGTGGCGGGGGCAACTCTGGAAACACCATATATTTT.

The J gene is TRBJ2-7, the V gene TRBV30; 8 bases agree with TRBD1. Germline V gives CDR1 GTSNPN, CDR2 SVGIG (reference sequence). The V gene end was trimmed by 7 bases and the J gene end by 4 bases; junction bases not matched to a gene: 6. The CDR3 length is 12 residues. In DNA, the CDR3 is TGTGCCTACGGACAGGGAAGGTACGAGCAGTACTTC. As protein: CAYGQGRYEQYF. Using reference TRBV30 and TRBJ2-7 for the parts outside the CDR3, the full variable domain is SQTIHQWPATLVQPVGSPLSLECTVEGTSNPNLYWYRQAAGRGLQLLFYSVGIGQISSEVPQNLSASRPQDRQFILSSKKLLLSDSGFYLCAYGQGRYEQYFGPGTRLTVT.

The table lists this clone with a few counts. This chain connects TRBV10-3 to TRBJ2-3; D not resolved. CDR3 size: 14 residues. Trimming removed 3 bases at V and 1 base at J, with 8 bases between. Germline V gene lookup returns CDR1 ENHRY and CDR2 SYGVKD. The CDR3 loop reads CAISDVARTDTQYF. The CDR3 DNA follows: TGTGCCATCAGTGACGTGGCCCGCACAGATACGCAGTATTTT.

The table lists this clone with a count of one. V and J are TRBV28 and TRBJ1-6; D perhaps matches TRBD1 (6 bases). Per germline, CDR1 MDHEN and CDR2 SYDVKM. This CDR3 has 15 residues. V gave up 3 bases and J gave up 10 bases, with 16 bases separating them. CDR3 in DNA: TGTGCCAGCAGTTTCCAGGGGACTCGGAGATCACCCCTCCACTTT. Translation: CASSFQGTRRSPLHF.

This rearrangement joins TRBV29-1 to TRBJ2-2; tentative D call: TRBD1 (6 bases). Trimming cost V 6 bases and J 1 base, with 12 bases left between them. This CDR3 is 14 amino acids long. CDR1 is SQVTM and CDR2 is ANQGSEA in the germline V gene. The CDR3 DNA is TGCAGCGTGGGAGTGGGACAGAACACCGGGGAGCTGTTTTTT. It specifies CSVGVGQNTGELFF.

This clone was counted a few times. V gene TRBV21-1 combines with J gene TRBJ2-1; the table gives TRBD2 as D, unverified against the DNA. TRBV21-1 is reported as a pseudogene. The CDR3 has 13 amino acids. The CDR3 loop is CAPRYCSYNEQFF. The CDR3 DNA follows: TGTGCCCCACGGTATTGTTCCTACAATGAGCAGTTCTTC.

This chain connects TRBV30 to TRBJ2-2; the D gene is possibly TRBD1 (6 bases). Germline-derived CDR1 and CDR2 are GTSNPN and SVGIG (reference sequence). Deletions cut 7 bases from V and 5 bases from J, with 17 bases between. CDR3 size: 14 residues. The CDR3 DNA follows: TGTGCCTCCCTAAGGACGAGGGGGACCGGGGAGCTGTTTTTT. Residues: CASLRTRGTGELFF.

Points on this clone: At the DNA level, this CDR3 is encoded by other sequences in the same sample as well. This chain joins TRBV20-1 and TRBJ2-3; D unclear. Germline values: CDR1 DFQATT, CDR2 SNEGSKA (reference sequence). This CDR3 has 10 amino acids. Trimming shortened V by 4 bases and J by 2 bases, and 1 base separated the two germline ends. The CDR3 sequence: CSANTDTQYF. The CDR3 region has the DNA TGCAGTGCTAACACAGATACGCAGTATTTT.

The chain uses TRBV30 and TRBJ1-2; 9 bases are shared with TRBD1. Germline-derived CDR1 and CDR2 are GTSNPN and SVGIG (reference sequence). The ends lost 2 bases at V and 5 bases at J; junction bases unmatched: 9. The CDR3 sequence is 15 residues long. The CDR3 protein is CAWSYRGREEYGYTF. The CDR3 coding sequence is TGTGCCTGGAGTTACAGGGGGCGCGAGGAATATGGCTACACCTTC.

This chain links TRBV29-1 with TRBJ1-4; the match to TRBD1 covers 9 bases. Unmatched junction bases numbered 8, after V lost 4 bases and J lost 11 bases. Germline CDR1 reads SQVTM; CDR2 reads ANQGSEA. The CDR3 totals 13 residues. For the CDR3, the DNA is TGCAGCGTTGGGGGCACAGGGGGCGCGAAACTGTTTTTT. Translation gives CSVGGTGGAKLFF.

This clone was seen a handful of times. The chain combines TRBV5-4 with TRBJ2-2; tentative D call: TRBD2 (6 bases). Germline-derived CDR1 and CDR2 are SGHNT and YYREEE (reference sequence). This CDR3 is 16 amino acids long. Trimming removed 0 bases at V and 1 base at J, with 10 bases between. The CDR3 region has the DNA TGTGCCAGCAGCTTGGACTGGAGGGTGAACACCGGGGAGCTGTTTTTT. It specifies CASSLDWRVNTGELFF.

The chain combines TRBV28 with TRBJ2-7; D perhaps matches TRBD1 (6 bases). With 5 bases removed from V and 1 base from J, the gap between germline ends came to 24 bases. CDR1 and CDR2 from the germline V gene are MDHEN and SYDVKM. The CDR3 is 18 residues long. The CDR3 region is CASSPSTGILRTSYEQYF. The CDR3 bases are TGTGCCAGCAGTCCCTCGACAGGTATACTTCGGACTTCCTACGAGCAGTACTTC.

V is TRBV5-4 and J is TRBJ1-1; no firm D call. Trimming cost V 0 bases and J 4 bases, with 7 bases left between them. Germline V lookup: CDR1 SGHNT, CDR2 YYREEE (reference sequence). The CDR3 spans 13 residues. DNA for the CDR3: TGTGCCAGCAGCTTGGCTGGGATCACTGAAGCTTTCTTT. Protein: CASSLAGITEAFF. Based on the CDR3 plus reference TRBV5-4 and TRBJ1-1, the full variable domain is ETGVTQSPTHLIKTRGQQVTLRCSSQSGHNTVSWYQQALGQGPQFIFQYYREEENGRGNFPPRFSGLQFPNYSSELNVNALELDDSALYLCASSLAGITEAFFGQGTRLTVV.

The chain couples TRBV4-2 to TRBJ2-7, with 9 bases fitting TRBD2. V dropped 1 base and J dropped 4; count of bases not matched to a gene: 5. CDR3 length equals 15 residues. Germline-derived CDR1 and CDR2 are LGHNA and YNFKEQ. The CDR3 nucleotides read TGTGCCAGCAGCCAAGCAGGGACTAGCTTATACGAGCAGTACTTC. Translation: CASSQAGTSLYEQYF.

In its sample, this clone was seen once. J is TRBJ1-6 and V is TRBV6-6; D not certain. Germline V gene lookup returns CDR1 MNHNY and CDR2 SVGAGI (reference sequence). CDR3 length: 15 residues. V lost 2 bases and J 15 bases, leaving 20 bases between the germline ends. This CDR3 reads CASSYNGGRRGLLHF. CDR3 coding DNA: TGTGCCAGCAGTTACAACGGAGGGCGTAGAGGGCTCCTCCACTTT.

V is TRBV18 and J is TRBJ2-7; 8 positions match TRBD2. The CDR3 consists of 15 residues. CDR1 and CDR2 from the germline V gene are KGHSH and LQKENI. Germline trimming cut 2 bases from V and 2 bases from J; bases unmatched to any gene: 5. CDR3 loop: CASSPGAGAPYEQYF. The CDR3 DNA reads TGTGCCAGCTCACCAGGAGCGGGGGCTCCCTACGAGCAGTACTTC.

The chain combines TRBV29-1 with TRBJ1-1; 8 nucleotides align to TRBD1. Germline values: CDR1 SQVTM, CDR2 ANQGSEA. CDR3 length: 14 amino acids. Trimming at V came to 2 bases and at J to 3 bases, leaving 5 bases not matched to a gene. The CDR3 DNA sequence: TGCAGCGTTGAATTTACAGGGGGTGACACTGAAGCTTTCTTT. Encoded protein: CSVEFTGGDTEAFF.

This clone was seen only a few times. The chain combines TRBV6-5 with TRBJ1-1; 8 bases fit TRBD1. CDR3 length: 14 amino acids. Losses at the gene ends were 4 bases for V and 1 base for J; bases not matched to a gene: 2. Germline CDR1 reads MNHEY; CDR2 reads SVGAGI. CDR3 residues: CASSFGTGNTEAFF. DNA of the CDR3: TGTGCCAGCAGTTTTGGGACAGGGAACACTGAAGCTTTCTTT.

The table lists this clone with a few counts. This chain connects TRBV10-3 to TRBJ1-6; D is perhaps TRBD1 (5 bases). Germline V gives CDR1 ENHRY, CDR2 SYGVKD. The CDR3 spans 16 residues. Trimming cost V 6 bases and J 6 bases, with 18 bases left between them. The DNA for the CDR3 is TGTGCCATCAGCCGCAGGGCAGCGGGGGGTAATTCACCCCTCCACTTT. Its translation: CAISRRAAGGNSPLHF.

V is TRBV5-1 and J is TRBJ2-1; 9 nucleotides align to TRBD1. Per the germline V gene, CDR1 is SGHRS and CDR2 is YFSETQ. CDR3 size: 17 residues. V was pared by 1 base and J by 3 bases, with 8 bases of the junction left unmatched. The CDR3 protein is CASSLPYRGLDYNEQFF. The CDR3 nucleotides read TGCGCCAGCAGCTTGCCCTACAGGGGGCTCGACTACAATGAGCAGTTCTTC.

The chain joins TRBV30 to TRBJ2-1; 7 nucleotides align to TRBD1. V lost 1 base, J lost 0 bases, and 15 bases stayed unmatched. Germline loops: CDR1 GTSNPN, CDR2 SVGIG (reference sequence). This CDR3 region has 19 residues. CDR3 sequence reads: CAWSAGTAGPLSSYNEQFF. CDR3 coding DNA: TGTGCCTGGAGTGCCGGGACAGCCGGGCCCCTAAGCTCCTACAATGAGCAGTTCTTC. Supplemented by reference TRBV30 and TRBJ2-1, the full variable domain reads SQTIHQWPATLVQPVGSPLSLECTVEGTSNPNLYWYRQAAGRGLQLLFYSVGIGQISSEVPQNLSASRPQDRQFILSSKKLLLSDSGFYLCAWSAGTAGPLSSYNEQFFGPGTRLTVL.

This chain joins TRBV5-6 and TRBJ1-1; D is undetermined. Trimming took 3 bases from V and 0 from J, leaving 6 bases between them. CDR1 is SGHDT, CDR2 YYEEEE, per germline. This CDR3 comprises 13 residues. This CDR3 is CASSSEMNTEAFF. CDR3 DNA sequence: TGTGCCAGCAGCTCCGAGATGAACACTGAAGCTTTCTTT.

The CDR3 reads CASSPDRVRNQPQHF. The DNA for the CDR3 is TGCGCCAGCAGCCCTGACAGGGTCCGCAATCAGCCCCAGCATTTT. The chain combines TRBV4-1 with TRBJ1-5, with 7 bases identical to TRBD1. Losses at the gene ends were 4 bases for V and 2 bases for J; bases not matched to a gene: 5. The germline CDR1 and CDR2 sequences are MGHRA and YSYEKL. CDR3 size: 15 residues.

This CDR3 reads CASSQVVSGPKTQYF. The CDR3, as DNA: TGTGCCAGCAGCCAAGTGGTTAGCGGACCCAAAACCCAGTACTTC. The chain employs TRBV14 and TRBJ2-5; tentative D call: TRBD2 (6 bases). This CDR3 has 15 residues. In germline, CDR1 is SGHDN, CDR2 FVKESK. With 1 base removed from V and 8 bases from J, the gap between germline ends came to 17 bases.